A single sample is the source of the 5 T cell receptor beta chains below, sequenced in a study of blood T cell repertoires in COVID-19. Repertoires were generated with immunoSEQ multiplex PCR, while TCRdb's copy carries only in-frame clones and drops some. The repertoire includes approximately 290,000 clones, 80% to 90% of them detected once, and roughly 4% sits in the top ten. The specimen sequenced was PBMCs or T cells enriched from blood (not recorded which). These receptors were taken from a woman aged 25 to 39 who had recovered from COVID-19.

This chain joins TRBV19 and TRBJ2-1; D may be TRBD1 (6 bases). Germline V gene sequence: CDR1 LNHDA, CDR2 SQIVND (reference sequence). V gave up 7 bases and J gave up 6 bases, with 16 bases separating them. There are 14 residues in the CDR3. The CDR3, as DNA: TGTGCCAGTAAACAGGGTGGGGTTGGCAATGAGCAGTTCTTC. Translated, it gives CASKQGGVGNEQFF.

This clone was found many times. The chain combines TRBV5-1 with TRBJ2-3, with 7 bases lining up with TRBD2. V dropped 4 bases and J dropped 2; count of bases not matched to a gene: 13. The CDR3 has 17 residues. Germline loops: CDR1 SGHRS, CDR2 YFSETQ. CDR3: CASSQTGQGGVTDTQYF. As DNA, the CDR3 is TGCGCCAGCAGCCAAACGGGGCAGGGAGGGGTCACAGATACGCAGTATTTT.

This sequence joins TRBV3-1 (or the pseudogene TRBV3-2) and TRBJ2-1, with 8 bases aligning to TRBD2. The J segment lost 5 bases and the V segment lost 1 base, leaving 7 bases of the junction unmatched. The CDR3 contains 16 residues. CDR1 LGHDT and CDR2 YNNKEL come from the germline V gene (reference sequence). The CDR3 here is CASSQGWLAGNNEQFF. CDR3 DNA sequence: TGTGCCAGCAGCCAAGGTTGGCTAGCGGGCAACAATGAGCAGTTCTTC.

The chain couples TRBV14 to TRBJ1-1; 8 bases map to TRBD1. J lost 1 base, V lost 4 bases, and 17 bases had no gene match. Germline V gene data show CDR1 as SGHDN and CDR2 as FVKESK. This CDR3 has 19 residues. The CDR3 coding sequence is TGTGCCAGCAGCCCTTACTCCGGGACAGGAAAACTCAAGAACACTGAAGCTTTCTTT. Encoded protein: CASSPYSGTGKLKNTEAFF.

The V and J genes are TRBV10-1 and TRBJ2-3, with 14 bases that match TRBD2. From germline, CDR1 is WNHNN and CDR2 SYGVQD (reference sequence). This CDR3 contains 18 residues. The V gene end was trimmed by 6 bases and the J gene end by 3 bases; junction bases not matched to a gene: 11. Here the CDR3 DNA reads TGCGCCAGCAGCCGCGGACTAGCGGGGGGAATAGGTACAGATACGCAGTATTTT. Protein product: CASSRGLAGGIGTDTQYF.